This T cell receptor (beta chain) derives from a study of beta chain features in type 1 diabetes. The sequenced template was cDNA made from the entire isolated RNA. TCRdb keeps only in-frame clones here, not all; method: immunoSEQ multiplex PCR. Among some 140,000 clones listed, around 10% were seen once. One heparinised blood draw averaging about 120 mL was given by each donor. A CD45RO/CCR7/CD25/CD127/CD95/CD27 panel sorted naive, central memory, regulatory and stem cell-like memory CD4+ cells. Study-level points and caveats: Naive, central memory and Treg TCRB repertoires seemed to resemble each other more closely in patients than they did in healthy donors. A moderate, significant TCRB CDR3 shortening appeared in type 1 diabetes across four CD4+ subsets.

This clone was observed a few times. The antigen is not known. CDR1 is SGHAT and CDR2 is FQNNGV in the germline V gene. The CDR3 sequence is 14 residues long. With V trimmed by 8 bases and J by 4 bases, 10 bases remained unmatched. This chain uses TRBV11-2 with TRBJ2-5; the match to TRBD2 covers 7 bases. Sequences were obtained from central memory CD4+ T cells from blood. This TCR derives from a man aged 30-40 years with type 1 diabetes. This chain's CDR3 is CASGGVAGGETQYF. Here the CDR3 DNA reads TGTGCCAGCGGCGGCGTAGCGGGTGGAGAGACCCAGTACTTC.